Listed below are T cell receptor beta chains from one sample, sequenced in a study of liver allograft versus peripheral blood T cells. TCRdb redid the calling of the reads with MiXCR, one entry per CDR3 protein. The sample gives hundreds of distinct CDR3 sequences, approximately 9.8% of which show up once; around two fifths is in the top ten. All receptors come from a human patient who had a liver transplant. The graft donor may be the source of some T cells. The CDR3 runs from the conserved cysteine through the conserved F or W. The order of the fields is J gene, clone size, V gene, D gene, CDR3 DNA, CDR3 protein. A D gene is named only where the DNA matches it firmly. Rows give clone size only sometimes, using once, few, many, or a class for an expanded clone.

TRBJ1-2	large	TRBV18	.	TGTGCCAGCTCACCACCCATGCAGGGGAGTTCTAACTATGGCTACACCTTC	CASSPPMQGSSNYGYTF
TRBJ2-1	.	TRBV5-6	.	TGTGCCAGCAGCTTGCAGGGAATCCAAAACAATGAGCAGTTCTTC	CASSLQGIQNNEQFF
TRBJ1-1	large	TRBV29-1	.	TGCAGCGTTGAAAAGGGAATGGGCACTGAAGCTTTCTTT	CSVEKGMGTEAFF
TRBJ1-1	large	TRBV18	TRBD1	TGTGCCAGCTCACTGGGACAGGGGCTCACTGAAGCTTTCTTT	CASSLGQGLTEAFF
TRBJ2-7	medium-sized	TRBV12-3/TRBV12-4	TRBD2	TGTGCCAGCAGTTTAGGGGGACTAGCTTCAGGGCAGTACTTC	CASSLGGLASGQYF
TRBJ2-3	medium-sized	TRBV19	TRBD1	TGTGCCAGTAGTCCGACAGGGACGCCAGATACGCAGTATTTT	CASSPTGTPDTQYF
TRBJ2-2	medium-sized	TRBV28	.	TGTGCCAGCACCTTCGGAGGAGGGGAGACCGGGGAGCTGTTTTTT	CASTFGGGETGELFF
TRBJ1-1	medium-sized	TRBV30	TRBD1	TGTGCCTGGAGTGTAAAAGGGACAGGGGACACTGAAGCTTTCTTT	CAWSVKGTGDTEAFF
TRBJ1-5	large	TRBV12-3/TRBV12-4	.	TGTGCCAGCAGTTTGCAGGGGCGCAATCAGCCCCAGCATTTT	CASSLQGRNQPQHF
TRBJ1-5	medium-sized	TRBV5-6	TRBD1	TGTGCCAGCAGCCTTACAGGGGACTATAGCAATCAGCCCCAGCATTTT	CASSLTGDYSNQPQHF
TRBJ2-2	few	TRBV7-9	.	TGTGCCAGCAGCTTCATGGCGTCCGGGGAGCTGTTTTTT	CASSFMASGELFF
TRBJ1-1	medium-sized	TRBV6-2/TRBV6-3	.	TGTGCCAGCAGCCCGCAGGGACGCCTGAACACTGAAGCTTTCTTT	CASSPQGRLNTEAFF
TRBJ2-2	large	TRBV18	TRBD1	TGTGCCAGCTCACCTGACAGGGAACTCACCGGGGAGCTGTTTTTT	CASSPDRELTGELFF
TRBJ2-1	.	TRBV5-4	TRBD1	TGTGTCAGCAGCTCCGGGACAGCGCTAGTCAATGAGCAGTTCTTC	CVSSSGTALVNEQFF
TRBJ1-4	large	TRBV28	.	TGTGCCAGCAGCCGATCCGGGGCCAGAGTTAATGAAAAACTGTTTTTT	CASSRSGARVNEKLFF
TRBJ2-7	medium-sized	TRBV10-3	.	TGTGCCATCAGTGGAGGGGGGGCAGACGAGCAGTACTTC	CAISGGGADEQYF
TRBJ2-6	.	TRBV30	.	TGTGCCTTATCCGGGGCCTCTGGGGCCAACGTCCTGACTTTC	CALSGASGANVLTF
TRBJ1-1	large	TRBV20-1	TRBD1	TGCAGTGCTAGAGGGAGACAGGGTTGGACTGAAGCTTTCTTT	CSARGRQGWTEAFF
TRBJ1-3	medium-sized	TRBV7-2	.	TGTGCCAGCAGCTTACATGGGGGAAACACCATATATTTT	CASSLHGGNTIYF
TRBJ1-1	large	TRBV7-2	TRBD1	TGTGCCAGCAGCTGGGGACAGGGCAACACTGAAGCTTTCTTT	CASSWGQGNTEAFF
TRBJ2-3	.	TRBV5-1	.	TGCGCCAGCAGACCCACCGGAGGGACACGCACAGATACGCAGTATTTT	CASRPTGGTRTDTQYF
TRBJ1-1	medium-sized	TRBV25-1	.	TGTGCCAGCAGCCCTACCCCAGACACTGAAGCTTTCTTT	CASSPTPDTEAFF
TRBJ1-2	large	TRBV6-2/TRBV6-3	TRBD1	TGTGCCAGCAGCCGTCGACAGGGGGCGCGAGGTACTGGCTACACCTTC	CASSRRQGARGTGYTF
TRBJ2-6	medium-sized	TRBV20-1	.	TGCAGTGCTAGGTCCTGGAGCTCTGGGGCCAACGTCCTGACTTTC	CSARSWSSGANVLTF
TRBJ1-1	medium-sized	TRBV14	.	TGTGCCAGCAGCCATACCGGGGGTTACACTGAAGCTTTCTTT	CASSHTGGYTEAFF
TRBJ2-2	large	TRBV5-5	.	TGTGCCAGCAGCTCCAGCTCTGTTTTCGGGGAGCTGTTTTTT	CASSSSSVFGELFF
TRBJ1-2	large	TRBV6-6	.	TGTGCCAGCTTTCAGGGAGGAGGCTACACCTTC	CASFQGGGYTF
TRBJ2-7	medium-sized	TRBV24-1	.	TGTGCCACCAGTGATTTGGCTAGGGGGGACGAGCAGTACTTC	CATSDLARGDEQYF
TRBJ1-2	large	TRBV6-5	.	TGTGCCAGCAGTTACAGTACCAACTATGGCTACACCTTC	CASSYSTNYGYTF
TRBJ1-2	medium-sized	TRBV2	TRBD1	TGTGCCAGCAGTTTTACGGGACAGAGTAACTATGGCTACACCTTC	CASSFTGQSNYGYTF
TRBJ1-4	large	TRBV18	.	TGTGCCAGCTCACCAACCGGGATCGCAACTAATGAAAAACTGTTTTTT	CASSPTGIATNEKLFF
TRBJ1-1	medium-sized	TRBV20-1	TRBD1	TGCAGTGCTAGAGCCGAGACAGGGGGCAGTTTCACTGAAGCTTTCTTT	CSARAETGGSFTEAFF
TRBJ1-6	large	TRBV9	.	TGTGCCAGCAGCGTAGAATGGGAGAGCTCCTATAATTCACCCCTCCACTTT	CASSVEWESSYNSPLHF
TRBJ2-7	few	TRBV28	TRBD1	TGTGCCAGCAGTTTATGGGACTCCGGGACAGGACACCCTCCTAGGTACTTC	CASSLWDSGTGHPPRYF
TRBJ1-1	medium-sized	TRBV11-2	.	TGTGCCAGCAGCTTAGATTTGGGGGCGGGCGTGAACACTGAAGCTTTCTTT	CASSLDLGAGVNTEAFF
TRBJ2-5	.	TRBV7-2	TRBD2	TGTGCCAGCAGCCTTATCTCTGGGACTAGCGGGAGAGGGGAGACCCAGTACTTC	CASSLISGTSGRGETQYF